This entry lists 32 T cell receptor beta chains sequenced from one sample in a study of blood T cell repertoires in COVID-19. Clones were read by immunoSEQ multiplex PCR, and TCRdb kept only the in-frame ones, dropping some. This sample has 240,000 or so clones, with 70% to 90% found just once. The sample taken for sequencing was PBMCs or T cells enriched from blood (not recorded which). The receptors originated from a woman between 40 and 55 years old with acute COVID-19.

V usage is TRBV27 and J usage is TRBJ1-2; D perhaps matches TRBD1 (6 bases). CDR1 is MNHEY and CDR2 is SMNVEV in the germline V gene (reference sequence). The CDR3 has 13 amino acids. Trimming cost V 5 bases and J 3 bases, with 10 bases left between them. CDR3 in amino acids: CASSTRTDYGYTF. DNA for the CDR3: TGTGCCAGCAGTACAAGGACAGACTATGGCTACACCTTC.

The rearrangement uses TRBV11-2 and TRBJ2-5, with TRBD2 identical over 7 bases. With 3 bases clipped from V and 4 bases from J, the junction kept 2 bases outside the gene matches. The length of the CDR3 is 13 residues. Germline V gene data show CDR1 as SGHAT and CDR2 as FQNNGV. CDR3 protein: CASSFAGAETQYF. The CDR3 DNA reads TGTGCCAGCAGCTTCGCGGGAGCAGAGACCCAGTACTTC.

The V and J genes are TRBV3-1 (or the pseudogene TRBV3-2) and TRBJ2-5, with TRBD2 matching over 14 bases. Trimming cost V 4 bases and J 4 bases; bases outside gene matches: 2. Germline CDR1 reads LGHDT; CDR2 reads YNNKEL (reference sequence). This CDR3 is built from 15 residues. CDR3 residues: CASSLGLAGAETQYF. For the CDR3, the DNA is TGTGCCAGCAGCCTGGGACTAGCGGGAGCAGAGACCCAGTACTTC.

The rearrangement links TRBV14 to TRBJ2-1; possible D gene TRBD2, 5 bases. In germline, CDR1 is SGHDN, CDR2 FVKESK. The CDR3 runs to 17 residues. Trimming took 1 base from V and 0 from J, leaving 13 bases between them. CDR3 protein: CASSQVRRASSYNEQFF. The CDR3 bases are TGTGCCAGCAGCCAAGTTCGGCGGGCGAGCTCCTACAATGAGCAGTTCTTC. The full variable domain, rest sourced from reference TRBV14 and TRBJ2-1, is EAGVTQFPSHSVIEKGQTVTLRCDPISGHDNLYWYRRVMGKEIKFLLHFVKESKQDESGMPNNRFLAERTGGTYSTLKVQPAELEDSGVYFCASSQVRRASSYNEQFFGPGTRLTVL.

This rearrangement joins TRBV19 to TRBJ1-2, with TRBD1 matching 7 bases. The germline CDR1 and CDR2 sequences are LNHDA and SQIVND (reference sequence). V lost 5 bases and J lost 2; bases outside the gene matches: 11. The CDR3 runs 16 residues. For the CDR3, the DNA is TGTGCCAGTAGTGCCGATTGGGACAGATCCAACTATGGCTACACCTTC. Translation: CASSADWDRSNYGYTF.

The chain combines TRBV24-1 with TRBJ1-5; 9 bases are a match to TRBD1. The CDR3 has 15 residues. The V segment lost 4 bases and the J segment 6 bases; nucleotides outside the gene matches: 6. Germline lookup yields CDR1 KGHDR and CDR2 SFDVKD. CDR3 nucleotides: TGTGCCACCAGTGACCGGACAGGGGTCACTCAGCCCCAGCATTTT. This encodes CATSDRTGVTQPQHF.

The chain uses TRBV11-2 and TRBJ1-1; perhaps TRBD1 as D (5 bases). Germline CDR1 SGHAT, CDR2 FQNNGV. This CDR3 spans 15 amino acids. Trimming removed 1 base from V and 3 bases from J, with 12 bases in between. CDR3 nucleotide sequence: TGTGCCAGCAGCTTAGGCGGGGGAGGGTACACTGAAGCTTTCTTT. Residues: CASSLGGGGYTEAFF.

This clone occurred a few times. The chain combines TRBV11-3 with TRBJ2-2, with a weak D call TRBD2 (6 bases). Trimming removed 6 bases from V and 5 bases from J, with 16 bases in between. The CDR3 extends over 15 amino acids. The germline V gene has CDR1 SGHNT and CDR2 YENEEA. Written as DNA, the CDR3 is TGTGCCAGCAGAAAGGGAGGAAGTGGAACCGGGGAGCTGTTTTTT. The encoded protein is CASRKGGSGTGELFF.

This chain links TRBV27 with TRBJ2-2; 7 bases align to TRBD1. The CDR3 has 16 amino acids. Per germline, CDR1 MNHEY and CDR2 SMNVEV (reference sequence). V trimming: 6 bases; J trimming: 6 bases; junction bases outside the gene matches: 13. The CDR3 region has the DNA TGTGCCAGCAGCTCCCCGGACAGGCGGACGGCCGGGGAGCTGTTTTTT. This encodes CASSSPDRRTAGELFF.

The chain combines TRBV19 with TRBJ1-5; no reliable D call. Germline CDR1 is LNHDA and CDR2 is SQIVND (reference sequence). V shed 3 bases and J shed 3 bases, with 6 bases lying between them. The CDR3 is 13 residues long. The CDR3 region has the DNA TGTGCCAGTAGTATCGACACCAATCAGCCCCAGCATTTT. Translation: CASSIDTNQPQHF.

The chain combines TRBV6-4 with TRBJ2-7; 10 bases match TRBD2. The V gene's germline CDR1 is MRHNA and CDR2 SNTAGT. This CDR3 comprises 19 residues. Losses at the gene ends were 0 bases for V and 6 bases for J; bases not matched to a gene: 17. The CDR3: CASSDSHSGREVGPGEQYF. The DNA of the CDR3 is TGTGCCAGCAGTGACTCACACAGCGGGAGGGAGGTAGGTCCTGGCGAGCAGTACTTC.

This chain uses TRBV7-9 with TRBJ1-6; D not certain. Trimming shortened V by 5 bases and J by 5 bases, and 10 bases separated the two germline ends. This CDR3 spans 14 amino acids. Germline lookup yields CDR1 SEHNR and CDR2 FQNEAQ (reference sequence). The CDR3 DNA reads TGTGCCAGCAGCCCGGACTGGGATAATTCACCCCTCCACTTT. Translation gives CASSPDWDNSPLHF.

This rearrangement joins TRBV27 to TRBJ1-4, with D uncertain. V gave up 6 bases and J gave up 5 bases, with 4 bases separating them. This CDR3 is built from 11 residues. Germline V gene lookup returns CDR1 MNHEY and CDR2 SMNVEV (reference sequence). CDR3 DNA: TGTGCCAGCAGGCTAAATGAAAAACTGTTTTTT. This gives the protein CASRLNEKLFF.

This chain joins TRBV5-1 and TRBJ2-5, with 8 nucleotides matching TRBD1. The V gene's germline CDR1 is SGHRS and CDR2 YFSETQ. CDR3 length: 20 residues. The V gene end was trimmed by 3 bases and the J gene end by 5 bases; junction bases not matched to a gene: 24. The CDR3 loop reads CASSSEDRGLDGSPVETQYF. CDR3 sequence (DNA): TGCGCCAGCAGCTCCGAAGACAGGGGTTTAGACGGGAGTCCGGTGGAGACCCAGTACTTC. Full variable domain (outside the CDR3, taken from reference TRBV5-1 and TRBJ2-5): KAGVTQTPRYLIKTRGQQVTLSCSPISGHRSVSWYQQTPGQGLQFLFEYFSETQRNKGNFPGRFSGRQFSNSRSEMNVSTLELGDSALYLCASSSEDRGLDGSPVETQYFGPGTRLLVL.

The V gene is TRBV3-1 (or the pseudogene TRBV3-2), the J gene TRBJ2-5; TRBD1 matches at 9 bases. The CDR3 is 14 residues long. Germline V lookup: CDR1 LGHDT, CDR2 YNNKEL (reference sequence). The ends lost 4 bases at V and 4 bases at J; junction bases unmatched: 4. The CDR3 nucleotides read TGTGCCAGCAGCCCAACAGGGGGCGGAGAGACCCAGTACTTC. It yields the protein CASSPTGGGETQYF.

The chain employs TRBV7-8 and TRBJ2-7; possible D gene TRBD1, 5 bases. V gave up 5 bases and J gave up 6 bases, with 14 bases separating them. CDR1 SGHVS and CDR2 FQNEAQ come from the germline V gene. This CDR3 is built from 13 residues. The CDR3 DNA follows: TGTGCCAGCAGCAAAACATGGGGCAGCGAGCAGTACTTC. It codes for CASSKTWGSEQYF.

The CDR3 loop is CASRPVRGGTDTQYF. The CDR3 DNA sequence: TGTGCCAGCAGACCCGTGCGGGGGGGCACAGATACGCAGTATTTT. J is TRBJ2-3 and V is TRBV6-5; 8 bases match TRBD2. In germline, CDR1 is MNHEY, CDR2 SVGAGI. The CDR3 spans 15 residues. V was clipped by 6 bases and J by 1 base; unmatched bases: 6.

This clone was counted once. The V and J genes are TRBV27 and TRBJ1-6; 7 nucleotides align to TRBD1. The CDR3 totals 17 residues. V lost 4 bases, J lost 9 bases, and 15 bases stayed unmatched. CDR1 is MNHEY, CDR2 SMNVEV, per germline (reference sequence). CDR3 sequence reads: CASSSLLRQGLSSPLHF. The CDR3 DNA reads TGTGCCAGCAGTTCCCTCCTCAGACAGGGTCTTAGTTCACCCCTCCACTTT.

V and J are TRBV5-5 and TRBJ1-1; a possible D gene is TRBD1 (6 bases). The germline V and J ends were trimmed by 3 bases and 0 bases, with 9 bases remaining between them. CDR1 and CDR2 from the germline V gene are SGHKS and YYEKEE (reference sequence). The length of the CDR3 is 14 residues. The CDR3 DNA follows: TGTGCCAGCAGCTCGGGACAATTGAACACTGAAGCTTTCTTT. The encoded protein is CASSSGQLNTEAFF.

J is TRBJ1-5 and V is TRBV30; perhaps TRBD1 as D (6 bases). V was trimmed by 2 bases and J by 0 bases, leaving 23 bases between them. This CDR3 has 19 amino acids. Germline lookup yields CDR1 GTSNPN and CDR2 SVGIG (reference sequence). The CDR3 sequence is CAWSPAESGVTYSNQPQHF. DNA for the CDR3: TGTGCCTGGAGTCCAGCCGAGTCAGGGGTCACTTATAGCAATCAGCCCCAGCATTTT.

The chain uses TRBV9 and TRBJ2-2; D gene unclear. This CDR3 has 14 amino acids. Germline CDR1 reads SGDLS; CDR2 reads YYNGEE. Deletions cut 4 bases from V and 2 bases from J, with 9 bases between. The chain's CDR3 is CASSRLTNTGELFF. The CDR3 nucleotides are TGTGCCAGCAGCCGACTGACTAACACCGGGGAGCTGTTTTTT.

CDR3: CAWSSGVEQFF. Written as DNA, the CDR3 is TGTGCCTGGAGCTCAGGGGTTGAGCAGTTCTTC. The rearrangement links TRBV30 to TRBJ2-1; tentative D call: TRBD1 (6 bases). CDR1 is GTSNPN, CDR2 SVGIG, per germline (reference sequence). CDR3 length: 11 residues. Trimming left V 3 bases short and J 9 bases short, with 9 bases between. The full variable domain, completed using reference TRBV30 and TRBJ2-1, is SQTIHQWPATLVQPVGSPLSLECTVEGTSNPNLYWYRQAAGRGLQLLFYSVGIGQISSEVPQNLSASRPQDRQFILSSKKLLLSDSGFYLCAWSSGVEQFFGPGTRLTVL.

As concerns this clone: The same CDR3 can be traced to other DNA sequences in this sample. The chain combines TRBV2 with TRBJ2-6; D remains unclear. Deletions cut 8 bases from V and 0 bases from J, with 8 bases between. Germline loops: CDR1 SNHLY, CDR2 FYNNEI. CDR3 size: 14 residues. The DNA for the CDR3 is TGTGCCAGCCGGTCGGGCTCTGGGGCCAACGTCCTGACTTTC. Translation: CASRSGSGANVLTF.

CDR3 sequence reads: CASSLAGRSVAFF. CDR3 coding DNA: TGTGCCAGCAGCTTGGCTGGCAGGTCGGTAGCTTTCTTT. V is TRBV5-6 and J is TRBJ1-1; D not resolved. V was trimmed by 0 bases and J by 10 bases, leaving 13 bases between them. The CDR3 consists of 13 residues. The germline V gene has CDR1 SGHDT and CDR2 YYEEEE.

This chain connects TRBV2 to TRBJ2-1; 9 nucleotides match TRBD2. CDR3 size: 16 residues. The J segment lost 4 bases and the V segment lost 11 bases, leaving 15 bases of the junction unmatched. In germline, CDR1 is SNHLY, CDR2 FYNNEI. Written as DNA, the CDR3 is TGTGCCTCAGCAAAAGTCGCGGGAGGGGTGTACAATGAGCAGTTCTTC. Translated, it gives CASAKVAGGVYNEQFF.

The rearrangement uses TRBV6-1 and TRBJ2-4, with TRBD2 matching 9 bases. This CDR3 is built from 15 residues. Germline CDR1 is MNHNS and CDR2 is SASEGT. V lost 1 base to trimming and J lost 8 bases; unmatched junction nucleotides: 6. The CDR3 here is CASSEERGARDIQYF. The CDR3 bases are TGTGCCAGCAGTGAAGAGCGGGGGGCGCGTGACATTCAGTACTTC.

This sequence joins TRBV19 and TRBJ1-1, with 7 positions matching TRBD1. The length of the CDR3 is 16 residues. Trimming removed 4 bases from V and 4 bases from J; junction bases left unmatched: 12. Germline assignment: CDR1 LNHDA and CDR2 SQIVND (reference sequence). The DNA of the CDR3 is TGTGCCAGTAGTACCCGTACAGGGGTGCGGCCCACTGAAGCTTTCTTT. Translation: CASSTRTGVRPTEAFF.

The V call is TRBV12-3 or TRBV12-4, the J call TRBJ2-5; the D gene is possibly TRBD2 (5 bases). CDR3 length: 13 residues. Trimming shortened V by 5 bases and J by 5 bases, and 12 bases separated the two germline ends. The CDR3 DNA follows: TGTGCCAGCAGTCCAATAAGGAGGGAGACCCAGTACTTC. This translates into CASSPIRRETQYF.

This chain uses TRBV11-3 with TRBJ1-5; 8 bases line up with TRBD1. CDR1 SGHNT and CDR2 YENEEA come from the germline V gene. V shed 1 base, J shed 3 bases, and the junction held 14 bases outside the gene matches. This CDR3 comprises 19 residues. CDR3 residues: CASSLVVQGEMQNNQPQHF. The CDR3 coding sequence is TGTGCCAGCAGCTTAGTTGTACAGGGGGAGATGCAGAACAATCAGCCCCAGCATTTT.

The chain recombines TRBV19 with TRBJ1-2; 7 bases map to TRBD1. V dropped 6 bases and J dropped 2; count of bases not matched to a gene: 6. This CDR3 comprises 14 residues. The V gene's germline CDR1 is LNHDA and CDR2 SQIVND (reference sequence). The CDR3 region is CASSGDRENYGYTF. CDR3 DNA: TGTGCCAGTAGCGGTGACAGGGAGAACTATGGCTACACCTTC.

The gene calls are TRBV7-9 and TRBJ2-1; the match to TRBD2 covers 11 bases. The germline V gene has CDR1 SEHNR and CDR2 FQNEAQ (reference sequence). Trimming cost V 5 bases and J 15 bases; bases outside gene matches: 6. This CDR3 spans 12 amino acids. DNA of the CDR3: TGTGCCAGCAGCATTAGCGGGGGGGTTGTGTTCTTC. Amino acid sequence: CASSISGGVVFF.

The chain carries TRBV25-1 and TRBJ2-7; TRBD1 matches 7 bases. The CDR3 consists of 14 residues. CDR1 is MGHDK and CDR2 is SYGVNS in the germline V gene. V shed 8 bases, J shed 3 bases, and the junction held 10 bases outside the gene matches. The CDR3 DNA reads TGTGCCAGCCTGTTGCCGGGACAGATCTACGAGCAGTACTTC. It is translated as CASLLPGQIYEQYF.